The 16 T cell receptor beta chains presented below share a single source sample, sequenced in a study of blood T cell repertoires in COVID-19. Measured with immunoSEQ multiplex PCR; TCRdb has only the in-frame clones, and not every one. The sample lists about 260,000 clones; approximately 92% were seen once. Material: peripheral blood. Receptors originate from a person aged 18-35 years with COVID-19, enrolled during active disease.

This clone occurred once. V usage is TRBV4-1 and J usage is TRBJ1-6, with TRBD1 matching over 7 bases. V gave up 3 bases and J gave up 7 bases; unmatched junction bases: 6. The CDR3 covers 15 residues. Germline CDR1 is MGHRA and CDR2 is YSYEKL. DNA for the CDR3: TGCGCCAGCAGCCATCCGGGACAGAGGAATTCACCCCTCCACTTT. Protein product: CASSHPGQRNSPLHF.

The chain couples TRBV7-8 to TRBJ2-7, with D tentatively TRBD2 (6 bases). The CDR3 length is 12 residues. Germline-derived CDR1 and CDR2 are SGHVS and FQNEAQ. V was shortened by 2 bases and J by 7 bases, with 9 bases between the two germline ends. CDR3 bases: TGTGCCAGCAGCTTACGGAGGGAAGAGCAGTACTTC. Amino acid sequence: CASSLRREEQYF.

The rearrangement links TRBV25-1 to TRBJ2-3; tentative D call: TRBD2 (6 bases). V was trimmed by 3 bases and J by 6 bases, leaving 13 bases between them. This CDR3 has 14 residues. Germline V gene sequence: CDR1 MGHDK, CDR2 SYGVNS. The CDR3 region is CASSDTGVSDTQYF. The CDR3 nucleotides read TGTGCCAGCAGTGATACGGGAGTCAGCGATACGCAGTATTTT.

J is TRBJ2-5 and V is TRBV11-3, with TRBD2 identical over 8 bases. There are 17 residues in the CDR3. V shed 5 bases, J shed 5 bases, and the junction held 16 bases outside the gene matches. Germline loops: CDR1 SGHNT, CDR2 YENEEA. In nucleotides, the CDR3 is TGTGCCAGCAGCCCGGGAGGGTGGGATACCGGCAGGGAGACCCAGTACTTC. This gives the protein CASSPGGWDTGRETQYF.

The DNA of the CDR3 is TGTGCCATCAGTGGGGGACAGGCAAACACAGATACGCAGTATTTT. The encoded protein is CAISGGQANTDTQYF. The genes are TRBV10-3 and TRBJ2-3, with 8 bases that match TRBD1. This CDR3 has 15 amino acids. J gave up 2 bases and V 4 bases, and 5 bases lay outside the gene matches. Germline values: CDR1 ENHRY, CDR2 SYGVKD.

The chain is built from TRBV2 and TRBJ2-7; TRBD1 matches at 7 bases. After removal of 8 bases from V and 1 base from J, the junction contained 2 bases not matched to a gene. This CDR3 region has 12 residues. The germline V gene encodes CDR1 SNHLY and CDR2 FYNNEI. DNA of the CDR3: TGTGCCAGCGGACAGGAATCCTACGAGCAGTACTTC. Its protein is CASGQESYEQYF.

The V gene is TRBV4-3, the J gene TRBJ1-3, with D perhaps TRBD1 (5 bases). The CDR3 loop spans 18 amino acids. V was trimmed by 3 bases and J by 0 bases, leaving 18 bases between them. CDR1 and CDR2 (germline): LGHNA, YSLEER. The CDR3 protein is CASSQTASSVGSGNTIYF. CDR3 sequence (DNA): TGCGCCAGCAGCCAGACAGCATCCTCAGTGGGCTCTGGAAACACCATATATTTT.

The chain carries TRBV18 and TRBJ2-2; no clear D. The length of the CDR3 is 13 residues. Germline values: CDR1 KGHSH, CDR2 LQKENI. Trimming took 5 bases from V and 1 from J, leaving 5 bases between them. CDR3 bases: TGTGCCAGCTCAGAACAGAACACCGGGGAGCTGTTTTTT. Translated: CASSEQNTGELFF.

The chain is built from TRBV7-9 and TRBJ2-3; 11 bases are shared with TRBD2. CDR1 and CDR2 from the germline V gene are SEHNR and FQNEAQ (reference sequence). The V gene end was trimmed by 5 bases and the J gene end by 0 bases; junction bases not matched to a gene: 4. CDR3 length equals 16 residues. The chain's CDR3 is CASSTGTSGSTDTQYF. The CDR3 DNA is TGTGCCAGCAGCACCGGGACTAGCGGTAGCACAGATACGCAGTATTTT.

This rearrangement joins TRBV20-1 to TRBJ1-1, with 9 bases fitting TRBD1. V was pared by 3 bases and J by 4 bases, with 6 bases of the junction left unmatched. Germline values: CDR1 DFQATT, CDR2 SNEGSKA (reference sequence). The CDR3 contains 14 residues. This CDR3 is CSASTGTGPTEAFF. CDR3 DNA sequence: TGCAGTGCTAGTACAGGGACAGGGCCCACTGAAGCTTTCTTT.

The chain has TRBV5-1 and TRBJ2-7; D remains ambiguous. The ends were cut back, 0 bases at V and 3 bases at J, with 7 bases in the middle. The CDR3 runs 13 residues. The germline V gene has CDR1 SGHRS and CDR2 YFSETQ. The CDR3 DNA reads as TGCGCCAGCAGCTTGGAAAGAGGCTACGAGCAGTACTTC. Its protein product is CASSLERGYEQYF.

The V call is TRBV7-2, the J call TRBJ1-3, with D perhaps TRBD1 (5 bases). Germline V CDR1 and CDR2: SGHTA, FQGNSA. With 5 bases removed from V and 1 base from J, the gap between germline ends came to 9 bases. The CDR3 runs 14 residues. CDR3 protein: CASSEYRSGNTIYF. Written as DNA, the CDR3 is TGTGCCAGCAGCGAGTACAGGTCTGGAAACACCATATATTTT. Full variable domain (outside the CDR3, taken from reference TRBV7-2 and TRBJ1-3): GAGVSQSPSNKVTEKGKDVELRCDPISGHTALYWYRQSLGQGLEFLIYFQGNSAPDKSGLPSDRFSAERTGGSVSTLTIQRTQQEDSAVYLCASSEYRSGNTIYFGEGSWLTVV.

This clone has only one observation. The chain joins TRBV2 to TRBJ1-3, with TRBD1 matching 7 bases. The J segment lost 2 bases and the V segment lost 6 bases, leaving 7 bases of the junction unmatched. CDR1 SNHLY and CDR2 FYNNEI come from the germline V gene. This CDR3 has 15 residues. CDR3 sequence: CASRTGTPAGNTIYF. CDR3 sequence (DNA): TGTGCCAGCAGGACAGGGACCCCAGCTGGAAACACCATATATTTT.

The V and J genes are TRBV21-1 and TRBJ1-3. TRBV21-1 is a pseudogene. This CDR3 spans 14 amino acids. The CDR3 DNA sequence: TGTGCCAGCAGCAAAGGGCGGGGGCGATACACCATATATTTT. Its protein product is CASSKGRGRYTIYF.

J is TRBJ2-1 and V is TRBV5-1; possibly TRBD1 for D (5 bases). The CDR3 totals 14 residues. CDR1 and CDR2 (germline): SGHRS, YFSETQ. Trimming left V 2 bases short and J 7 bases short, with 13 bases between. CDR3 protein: CASSFDHQGNEQFF. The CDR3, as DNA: TGCGCCAGCAGCTTCGACCACCAGGGAAATGAGCAGTTCTTC.

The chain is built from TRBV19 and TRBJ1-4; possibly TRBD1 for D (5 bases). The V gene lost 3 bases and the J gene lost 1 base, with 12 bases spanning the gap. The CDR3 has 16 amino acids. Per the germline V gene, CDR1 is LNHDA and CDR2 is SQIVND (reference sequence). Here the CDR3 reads CASSIPGRGTNEKLFF. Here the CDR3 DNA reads TGTGCCAGTAGTATTCCTGGTAGGGGAACTAATGAAAAACTGTTTTTT.